This T cell receptor (beta chain) comes out of a study of low-dose radiotherapy and immunotherapy resistance in tumors. On the study more broadly: Cohort 2's total reached 13 Gy over 26 weeks, at 1 Gy per fraction every two weeks. Treatment consisted of nivolumab 240 mg every two weeks and ipilimumab 1 mg/kg every six weeks, given intravenously to patients.

Alpha and beta chains were covered, as first-strand cDNA relied on TRAV- and TRBV-specific primers. It was with a constant-region primer and a V-primer adapter that TCRs were amplified over around 20 PCR cycles. TCRdb ran MiXCR on the reads and lists one entry per CDR3 protein. Here the sample spans tens of thousands of distinct CDR3 sequences, approximately 25% being singletons. Germline assignment: CDR1 SQVTM and CDR2 ANQGSEA. Trimming stripped 4 bases from V and 0 bases from J, with 9 bases between. CDR3 size: 14 residues. Indicated time point: before trial treatment. As their treatment, donors received nivolumab, ipilimumab, aspirin, low-dose cyclophosphamide and low-dose radiotherapy. Patients qualified if they had advanced solid tumors that lacked tumor-infiltrating lymphocytes.

Sequenced here: PBMCs, sampled before treatment. The receptor was isolated from a male donor with prostate cancer. The chain links TRBV29-1 to TRBJ1-4, with D unclear. This chain's CDR3 is CSVVGYATNEKLFF. In nucleotides, the CDR3 is TGCAGCGTTGTTGGATACGCAACTAATGAAAAACTGTTTTTT. The full variable domain, in which reference TRBV29-1 and TRBJ1-4 provide the parts outside the CDR3, is SAVISQKPSRDICQRGTSLTIQCQVDSQVTMMFWYRQQPGQSLTLIATANQGSEATYESGFVIDKFPISRPNLTFSTLTVSNMSPEDSSIYLCSVVGYATNEKLFFGSGTQLSVL.